The rows below give T cell receptor beta chains drawn from one sample of a study of blood T cell repertoires in COVID-19. Data came from immunoSEQ multiplex PCR; TCRdb stores just in-frame clones and leaves some out. Of a few hundred thousand clones listed, roughly 90% are singletons. Sequencing input: PBMCs or T cells enriched from blood (not recorded which). Receptors were obtained from a woman between 35 and 50 years old who had recovered from COVID-19. Each CDR3 is given with its conserved first and last residue. Each record gives: V gene, clone size, J gene, D gene, CDR3 DNA, CDR3 protein. A D gene is named only where the DNA matches it firmly. Clone size, where shown, is once, few, many, or a class for clones that have expanded.

v_call: TRBV7-2; clone_size: -; j_call: TRBJ1-2; d_call: -; cdr3_nt: TGTGCCAGCAGCCTAAAACAGGAAGTTTATGGCTACACCTTC; cdr3_aa: CASSLKQEVYGYTF
v_call: TRBV7-9; clone_size: -; j_call: TRBJ2-1; d_call: TRBD2; cdr3_nt: TGTGCCAGCAGCCCCCTGCCCACTATTAGCGGGAGGGTCAATGAGCAGTTCTTC; cdr3_aa: CASSPLPTISGRVNEQFF
v_call: TRBV28; clone_size: -; j_call: TRBJ1-1; d_call: -; cdr3_nt: TGTGCCAGCAGGAGGACTGAAGCTTTCTTT; cdr3_aa: CASRRTEAFF
v_call: TRBV5-1; clone_size: -; j_call: TRBJ2-7; d_call: TRBD1; cdr3_nt: TGCGCCAGCAGCTCAGCGGGACAGGGGATAACCTACGAGCAGTACTTC; cdr3_aa: CASSSAGQGITYEQYF
v_call: TRBV3-1/TRBV3-2; clone_size: -; j_call: TRBJ1-1; d_call: -; cdr3_nt: TGTGCCAGCATGGGGGCCTCGGCTGAAGCTTTCTTT; cdr3_aa: CASMGASAEAFF
v_call: TRBV3-1/TRBV3-2; clone_size: -; j_call: TRBJ2-1; d_call: TRBD2; cdr3_nt: TGTGCCAGCAGCCCTTTGGGACTACACAATGAGCAGTTCTTC; cdr3_aa: CASSPLGLHNEQFF
v_call: TRBV28; clone_size: once; j_call: TRBJ1-5; d_call: -; cdr3_nt: TGTGCCAGCAGTGATACAGGGTATCAGCCCCAGCATTTT; cdr3_aa: CASSDTGYQPQHF
v_call: TRBV9; clone_size: -; j_call: TRBJ2-1; d_call: TRBD2; cdr3_nt: TGTGCCAGCAGCGGAGGGGCAATAGCGGGAGGTTACAATGAGCAGTTCTTC; cdr3_aa: CASSGGAIAGGYNEQFF
v_call: TRBV5-4; clone_size: -; j_call: TRBJ2-1; d_call: -; cdr3_nt: TGTGCCAGCAAGCGCGGGCCTAACAATGAGCAGTTCTTC; cdr3_aa: CASKRGPNNEQFF
v_call: TRBV2; clone_size: -; j_call: TRBJ2-1; d_call: TRBD2; cdr3_nt: TGTGCCAGCAGCGAAGCAGGCGGGGGGAGCTCCTACAATGAGCAGTTCTTC; cdr3_aa: CASSEAGGGSSYNEQFF
v_call: TRBV7-2; clone_size: -; j_call: TRBJ2-3; d_call: -; cdr3_nt: TGTGCCAGCAGCTTAGCGCGAGGAGGGCCTCTACGTCATACGCAGTATTTT; cdr3_aa: CASSLARGGPLRHTQYF
v_call: TRBV7-3; clone_size: -; j_call: TRBJ2-1; d_call: -; cdr3_nt: TGTGCCAGCAGCTTAATTGGAGGGGCCCCCTACAATGAGCAGTTCTTC; cdr3_aa: CASSLIGGAPYNEQFF
v_call: TRBV19; clone_size: -; j_call: TRBJ1-5; d_call: TRBD1; cdr3_nt: TGTGCCAGTAGTATGGGGACAGGGAGCCATCAGCCCCAGCATTTT; cdr3_aa: CASSMGTGSHQPQHF
v_call: TRBV28; clone_size: -; j_call: TRBJ1-4; d_call: -; cdr3_nt: TGTGCCAGCAGTACCACAAATGAAAAACTGTTTTTT; cdr3_aa: CASSTTNEKLFF
v_call: TRBV4-1; clone_size: -; j_call: TRBJ2-3; d_call: TRBD2; cdr3_nt: TGCGCCAGCAGCCAAGATCCCCGAACTAGCGGGAGGCGGGATACGCAGTATTTT; cdr3_aa: CASSQDPRTSGRRDTQYF
v_call: TRBV5-1; clone_size: -; j_call: TRBJ2-7; d_call: -; cdr3_nt: TGCGCCAGCAGGTTTACGAGCTCCTACGAGCAGTACTTC; cdr3_aa: CASRFTSSYEQYF
v_call: TRBV15; clone_size: -; j_call: TRBJ1-2; d_call: -; cdr3_nt: TGTGCCACCAGCAGAGAGATCGGACAAAAATATGGCTACACCTTC; cdr3_aa: CATSREIGQKYGYTF
v_call: TRBV28; clone_size: -; j_call: TRBJ1-5; d_call: -; cdr3_nt: TGTGCCAGCAGCCTCCCAGGGCATTATAGCAATCAGCCCCAGCATTTT; cdr3_aa: CASSLPGHYSNQPQHF
v_call: TRBV7-9; clone_size: -; j_call: TRBJ2-5; d_call: -; cdr3_nt: TGTGCCAGCAGCTTAGCAGGGGACTTGGAGACCCAGTACTTC; cdr3_aa: CASSLAGDLETQYF
v_call: TRBV28; clone_size: -; j_call: TRBJ2-5; d_call: TRBD2; cdr3_nt: TGTGCCAGCAGTAAAAAGCGGGGGGTAGGGGAGACCCAGTACTTC; cdr3_aa: CASSKKRGVGETQYF
v_call: TRBV9; clone_size: -; j_call: TRBJ2-7; d_call: -; cdr3_nt: TGTGCCAGCAGCGGTGGACTAAATAGCTACGAGCAGTACTTC; cdr3_aa: CASSGGLNSYEQYF
v_call: TRBV12-5; clone_size: -; j_call: TRBJ2-7; d_call: -; cdr3_nt: TGTGCTAGTGGTTTTGGGGAGAACCAACCTTCCTACGAGCAGTACTTC; cdr3_aa: CASGFGENQPSYEQYF
v_call: TRBV11-3; clone_size: -; j_call: TRBJ2-7; d_call: -; cdr3_nt: TGTGCCAGCAGCCCCGGGTTGGGGGCAACCTACGAGCAGTACTTC; cdr3_aa: CASSPGLGATYEQYF
v_call: TRBV19; clone_size: once; j_call: TRBJ2-1; d_call: TRBD2; cdr3_nt: TGTGCCAGTAGTACCGGGACTAGCGGGTACAATGAGCAGTTCTTC; cdr3_aa: CASSTGTSGYNEQFF
v_call: TRBV2; clone_size: -; j_call: TRBJ2-2; d_call: TRBD1; cdr3_nt: TGTGCCAGCAGCGCCTGGGACAGGGCCGGCACCGGGGAGCTGTTTTTT; cdr3_aa: CASSAWDRAGTGELFF
v_call: TRBV10-3; clone_size: -; j_call: TRBJ2-5; d_call: TRBD2; cdr3_nt: TGTGCCATCAGTGAACTAGCGGGTGGGGAGACCCAGTACTTC; cdr3_aa: CAISELAGGETQYF
v_call: TRBV7-6; clone_size: -; j_call: TRBJ1-2; d_call: -; cdr3_nt: TGTGCCAGCAGCCCCTCGGGGTACGACTATGGCTACACCTTC; cdr3_aa: CASSPSGYDYGYTF
v_call: TRBV12-3/TRBV12-4; clone_size: -; j_call: TRBJ2-3; d_call: -; cdr3_nt: TGTGCCAGCAGTTTAAAGGGGGTAACGCAGTATTTT; cdr3_aa: CASSLKGVTQYF
v_call: TRBV29-1; clone_size: -; j_call: TRBJ2-2; d_call: -; cdr3_nt: TGCAGCGCGGAGCGTGGAGGCACCGGGGAGCTGTTTTTT; cdr3_aa: CSAERGGTGELFF
v_call: TRBV11-2; clone_size: -; j_call: TRBJ2-7; d_call: TRBD2; cdr3_nt: TGTGCCAGCAGCTTAGTTCCTAGCGGGGGAATAAACTCCTACGAGCAGTACTTC; cdr3_aa: CASSLVPSGGINSYEQYF
v_call: TRBV7-2; clone_size: -; j_call: TRBJ1-2; d_call: TRBD1; cdr3_nt: TGTGCCAGCAGCTTAGGGGAAACAGGGGGCGACAAATATGGCTACACCTTC; cdr3_aa: CASSLGETGGDKYGYTF